The sample holds one count of the clone carrying this T cell receptor (beta chain). Participants were aged about 18 to 89 years, lived in over 20 US areas, and enrolled virtually. Cohort 3 recovery required two negative PCRs, clearance, or symptom resolution. The sample comes from a study of blood T cell repertoires in COVID-19. Whole-study context: Sample material is recorded as cDNA or gDNA derived from T cells, B-cell-depleted T cells, or PBMCs.

TCRdb's table, derived via immunoSEQ multiplex PCR, lists solely in-frame clones and lacks some. The table shows more than 150,000 clones, with about 90% occurring only once. The sequence was obtained from a woman aged 45-65 years who had recovered from COVID-19. Source material: PBMCs or T cells enriched from blood (not recorded which).

Here the CDR3 reads CASSSYRDRGRDQPQHF. Written as DNA, the CDR3 is TGTGCCAGCAGCTCTTACCGGGACAGGGGGCGAGATCAGCCCCAGCATTTT. This chain joins TRBV7-2 and TRBJ1-5; TRBD1 aligns across 12 bases. Germline V gene sequence: CDR1 SGHTA, CDR2 FQGNSA. The CDR3 covers 17 residues. J was trimmed by 5 bases and V by 4 bases; bases with no gene match: 9.